The rows below give T cell receptor beta chains drawn from one sample of a study of blood T cell repertoires in COVID-19. Profiling relied on immunoSEQ multiplex PCR, and the TCRdb table lists in-frame clones only, not all of them. Of 70,000 or so clones detected, about 73% appear once; the ten largest clones hold roughly 36%. The sequenced sample consisted of peripheral blood. These receptors all come from a woman in her seventies with acute or convalescent COVID-19. CDR3s include the opening cysteine and the closing phenylalanine or tryptophan. Each record gives: D gene, V gene, J gene, clone size, CDR3 protein, CDR3 DNA. A D gene is named only where the DNA matches it firmly. Some rows have no size entry. The others give once, few or many, or a class for an expanded clone.

NA	TRBV19	TRBJ2-1	NA	CASSISKRSSYNEQFF	TGTGCCAGTAGTATAAGCAAGCGGAGCTCCTACAATGAGCAGTTCTTC
TRBD2	TRBV9	TRBJ2-1	NA	CASSALAAGSYNEQFF	TGTGCCAGCAGCGCACTAGCGGCAGGGTCCTACAATGAGCAGTTCTTC
NA	TRBV5-1	TRBJ2-3	NA	CASSLTGGPVDTQYF	TGCGCCAGCAGCTTAACCGGGGGGCCGGTGGATACGCAGTATTTT
TRBD1	TRBV5-5	TRBJ1-1	few	CASSLQTDRVTEAFF	TGTGCCAGCAGCTTGCAGACGGACAGGGTGACTGAAGCTTTCTTT
NA	TRBV6-2/TRBV6-3	TRBJ1-5	NA	CASSSQLRGPQHF	TGTGCCAGCAGTTCCCAGCTCCGGGGGCCCCAGCATTTT
TRBD1	TRBV7-8	TRBJ1-2	NA	CASTPGTDGSGYTF	TGTGCCAGCACCCCGGGGACAGATGGAAGTGGCTACACCTTC
TRBD2	TRBV14	TRBJ2-7	NA	CASSPRPSGRVYEQYF	TGTGCCAGCAGCCCCCGGCCCAGCGGGAGAGTCTACGAGCAGTACTTC
TRBD1	TRBV6-5	TRBJ1-2	NA	CASRLTGANYGYTF	TGTGCCAGCAGATTGACAGGGGCTAACTATGGCTACACCTTC
TRBD1	TRBV19	TRBJ1-1	NA	CASSPGGQRNTEAFF	TGTGCCAGTAGTCCAGGGGGACAGCGGAACACTGAAGCTTTCTTT
NA	TRBV5-4	TRBJ1-1	NA	CASSLDSLNTEAFF	TGTGCCAGCAGCTTGGACAGCCTGAACACTGAAGCTTTCTTT
NA	TRBV18	TRBJ1-5	NA	CASSPTENGQPQHF	TGTGCCAGCTCGCCTACAGAAAACGGTCAGCCCCAGCATTTT
NA	TRBV11-1	TRBJ1-5	NA	CASRSDISNQPQHF	TGTGCCAGCAGATCAGACATATCCAATCAGCCCCAGCATTTT
TRBD2	TRBV19	TRBJ2-5	once	CASSRAGGETQYF	TGTGCCAGTAGTAGAGCGGGAGGCGAGACCCAGTACTTC
NA	TRBV7-2	TRBJ2-5	NA	CASSLNLLARETQYF	TGTGCCAGCAGCTTAAATTTGCTAGCTAGGGAGACCCAGTACTTC
TRBD1	TRBV6-6	TRBJ1-1	NA	CASIDRDNTEAFF	TGTGCCAGCATCGACAGGGACAACACTGAAGCTTTCTTT
TRBD1	TRBV5-1	TRBJ2-3	NA	CASSSRQGYGTQYF	TGCGCCAGCAGCTCTAGACAGGGATATGGTACGCAGTATTTT
NA	TRBV30	TRBJ1-4	few	CAWSPLSGGGKLFF	TGTGCCTGGAGTCCTCTTTCTGGAGGAGGGAAACTGTTTTTT
TRBD1	TRBV4-2	TRBJ1-6	few	CASSQGDRPNSPLHF	TGTGCCAGCAGCCAGGGGGACAGACCTAATTCACCCCTCCACTTT
NA	TRBV7-2	TRBJ2-7	few	CASSLRGTPYEQYF	TGTGCCAGCAGCTTAAGGGGAACCCCCTACGAGCAGTACTTC
NA	TRBV7-2	TRBJ1-1	NA	CASSLNMPGLGSEAFF	TGTGCCAGCAGCTTAAACATGCCAGGTCTGGGCTCTGAAGCTTTCTTT
TRBD1	TRBV3-1/TRBV3-2	TRBJ1-6	NA	CASSLETGGNSPLHF	TGTGCCAGCAGCCTAGAAACAGGGGGTAATTCACCCCTCCACTTT
NA	TRBV5-4	TRBJ1-6	NA	CASRGDTVSPLHF	TGTGCCAGCAGGGGGGACACCGTTTCACCCCTCCACTTT
NA	TRBV9	TRBJ1-1	NA	CASSSSWREEEDTEAFF	TGTGCCAGCAGCTCCTCCTGGAGGGAGGAAGAGGACACTGAAGCTTTCTTT
TRBD1	TRBV27	TRBJ1-1	NA	CASRMEGAAFF	TGTGCCAGCAGGATGGAGGGGGCGGCTTTCTTT
TRBD1	TRBV10-3	TRBJ1-1	few	CAIGNRGGTEAFF	TGTGCCATTGGGAACAGGGGAGGCACTGAAGCTTTCTTT
NA	TRBV9	TRBJ1-1	NA	CASSVDEGTEAFF	TGTGCCAGCAGCGTAGATGAGGGAACTGAAGCTTTCTTT
TRBD1	TRBV5-4	TRBJ2-5	NA	CASSHRGQGQETQYF	TGTGCCAGCAGCCACCGAGGACAGGGACAGGAGACCCAGTACTTC
NA	TRBV5-1	TRBJ2-3	NA	CASRQRSKSTDTQYF	TGCGCCAGCCGACAGAGAAGCAAGAGCACAGATACGCAGTATTTT
NA	TRBV19	TRBJ1-2	NA	CASINHGVNYGYTF	TGTGCCAGTATCAATCACGGAGTTAACTATGGCTACACCTTC
NA	TRBV6-5	TRBJ2-7	NA	CASSSDSSYEQYF	TGTGCCAGCAGTTCCGACAGCTCCTACGAGCAGTACTTC
NA	TRBV29-1	TRBJ2-2	few	CSATQGTNTGELFF	TGCAGCGCAACACAGGGAACGAACACCGGGGAGCTGTTTTTT
TRBD1	TRBV19	TRBJ1-1	NA	CASSQDRDPEAFF	TGTGCCAGTAGTCAGGACAGGGACCCTGAAGCTTTCTTT
NA	TRBV7-2	TRBJ1-1	NA	CASSLTVNTEAFF	TGTGCCAGCAGCTTAACGGTGAACACTGAAGCTTTCTTT
NA	TRBV7-2	TRBJ1-6	NA	CASSLGQRGSPLHF	TGTGCCAGCAGCTTGGGTCAGAGAGGTTCACCCCTCCACTTT
NA	TRBV19	TRBJ2-1	few	CASSLPTVNNEQFF	TGTGCCTCGTCCCTCCCGACAGTAAACAATGAGCAGTTCTTC
NA	TRBV19	TRBJ2-1	once	CASSILLGSHNEQFF	TGTGCCAGTAGTATACTACTAGGTAGCCACAATGAGCAGTTCTTC
NA	TRBV2	TRBJ1-2	NA	CASSEAPRYGYTF	TGTGCCAGCAGTGAAGCGCCGAGGTATGGCTACACCTTC
TRBD2	TRBV28	TRBJ2-3	NA	CASSPYPGTSGPSTDTQYF	TGTGCCAGCAGTCCATACCCTGGGACTAGCGGGCCTAGCACAGATACGCAGTATTTT